This TCR beta chain was profiled in a study of OX40 agonist ivuxolimab in advanced cancers. Study background: The study treated patients with ivuxolimab, an agonistic anti-OX40 (CD134) antibody. Partial responses occurred in three patients (one hepatocellular carcinoma, two cutaneous melanoma). Study-level points and caveats: Specificity for antigen went undetermined in the expanded peripheral T cells.

The CDR3 loop spans 14 amino acids. From germline, CDR1 is SGHAT and CDR2 FQDESV (reference sequence). Trimming left V 3 bases short and J 5 bases short, with 14 bases between. Comments on this clone: Its antigen is not identified.

Patients with a history of autoimmune disease or on systemic immunosuppression were excluded. Sequencing used immunoSEQ multiplex PCR; TCRdb keeps in-frame clones, though not all of them. Of about 75,000 clones listed, roughly 88% are singletons. The sequences come from CD4+ or CD8+ T cells sorted from blood, collected in a trial of the OX40 agonist ivuxolimab. The TCR originated in an adult with an advanced solid tumor such as melanoma, head and neck, liver or kidney cancer. J is TRBJ2-7 and V is TRBV11-1; D unclear. CDR3 sequence reads: CASSFPWLDHEQYF. The CDR3 nucleotides read TGTGCCAGCAGCTTCCCGTGGCTGGACCACGAGCAGTACTTC.